This T cell receptor (beta chain) stems from a study of blood T cells in healthy people across ages. For the second PCR, which ran for roughly 6 to 12 cycles, a sample-barcoded 5' primer and a J-beta primer mix were used. Via MiXCR, TCRdb re-called the 5' RACE reads, giving one row per CDR3 protein. The profile shows under 2,000,000 distinct CDR3 sequences, roughly 52% of them singletons. Germline V lookup: CDR1 LGHNA, CDR2 YSLEER. V gave up 0 bases and J gave up 6 bases; unmatched junction bases: 3. CDR3 length: 17 amino acids. V usage is TRBV4-3 and J usage is TRBJ2-3, with 16 bases matching TRBD2. Material for sequencing was blood. This TCR derives from a middle-aged woman in good health. CDR3 amino acids: CASSQESGLAGGDTQYF. The CDR3 nucleotides read TGCGCCAGCAGCCAAGAATCGGGACTAGCGGGGGGGGATACGCAGTATTTT.